These 18 T cell receptor beta chains originate from one sample sequenced in a study of cytomegalovirus exposure and HLA in healthy donors. PCR employed 60 Vbeta and 13 Jbeta primers. Generated by immunoSEQ multiplex PCR, the TCRdb table keeps only in-frame clones and is missing some. The sample includes 150,000 to 200,000 clones, 80% of them seen just once. The sample comprised PBMCs. Receptors were obtained from a woman between 35 and 50 years old in good health and CMV-seronegative.

The chain employs TRBV2 and TRBJ2-3, with D unresolved. Trimming stripped 4 bases from V and 10 bases from J, with 12 bases between. Germline V gene lookup returns CDR1 SNHLY and CDR2 FYNNEI. The CDR3 has 12 amino acids. The CDR3 protein is CASSVVDGPQYF. CDR3 in DNA: TGTGCCAGCAGTGTGGTTGATGGGCCGCAGTATTTT.

The chain has TRBV9 and TRBJ1-3; 10 positions agree with TRBD1. Germline CDR1 reads SGDLS; CDR2 reads YYNGEE. Losses at the gene ends were 4 bases for V and 0 bases for J; bases not matched to a gene: 10. This CDR3 is 18 amino acids long. The CDR3 sequence: CASSLSLGQGSSGNTIYF. CDR3 coding DNA: TGTGCCAGCAGCCTCTCCCTGGGACAGGGGAGCTCTGGAAACACCATATATTTT.

The rearrangement joins TRBV7-9 to TRBJ2-1; 8 bases agree with TRBD2. The CDR3 is 15 amino acids. V gave up 3 bases and J gave up 7 bases; unmatched junction bases: 8. Germline CDR1 is SEHNR and CDR2 is FQNEAQ (reference sequence). The CDR3 nucleotides read TGTGCCAGCAGCTTTGGACGGGAGGGCGAGAATGAGCAGTTCTTC. Translating it yields CASSFGREGENEQFF.

In its sample, this clone was seen once. This sequence joins TRBV7-9 and TRBJ1-1, with D maybe TRBD1 (5 bases). The CDR3 runs 14 residues. Trimming cost V 3 bases and J 5 bases, with 13 bases left between them. Germline V gene lookup returns CDR1 SEHNR and CDR2 FQNEAQ (reference sequence). The CDR3 here is CASSLQGRGTEAFF. CDR3 DNA sequence: TGTGCCAGCAGCTTGCAGGGTAGGGGAACTGAAGCTTTCTTT.

The rearrangement joins TRBV5-6 to TRBJ1-5; D remains ambiguous. This CDR3 is 13 amino acids long. The germline V gene encodes CDR1 SGHDT and CDR2 YYEEEE. The V end lost 4 bases, the J end lost 7 bases, and 12 bases lay between the germline ends. The CDR3 coding sequence is TGTGCCAGCAGCCCGGGGAGGGAACAGCCCCAGCATTTT. Protein product: CASSPGREQPQHF.

This chain links TRBV5-6 with TRBJ2-7, with D perhaps matching TRBD2 (6 bases). The germline V gene has CDR1 SGHDT and CDR2 YYEEEE. Deletions cut 0 bases from V and 3 bases from J, with 7 bases between. The CDR3 is 13 amino acids. CDR3 DNA sequence: TGTGCCAGCAGCTTGGGGGGGGTCTACGAGCAGTACGTC. Encoded protein: CASSLGGVYEQYV.

The V and J genes are TRBV5-1 and TRBJ1-1; 8 bases agree with TRBD1. V lost 7 bases, J lost 7 bases, and 18 bases stayed unmatched. CDR1 and CDR2 from the germline V gene are SGHRS and YFSETQ. There are 16 residues in the CDR3. Here the CDR3 reads CASQVNLQGARGEAFF. CDR3 DNA sequence: TGCGCCAGCCAAGTTAACCTCCAGGGGGCTCGTGGTGAAGCTTTCTTT.

The chain links TRBV30 to TRBJ1-5; 7 bases align to TRBD1. The CDR3 extends over 14 amino acids. The V and J ends lost 8 bases and 6 bases, in that order; junction bases with no gene match: 13. The germline gives CDR1 GTSNPN, CDR2 SVGIG (reference sequence). DNA of the CDR3: TGTGCCGGATGCTGCAGACAGGGAGGTCAGCCCCAGCATTTT. Translation: CAGCCRQGGQPQHF.

Worth noting for this clone: Other nucleotide sequences from this sample produce the same CDR3. The chain is built from TRBV19 and TRBJ1-5; D uncertain. Germline V gene sequence: CDR1 LNHDA, CDR2 SQIVND (reference sequence). Trimming left V 3 bases short and J 6 bases short, with 12 bases between. The length of the CDR3 is 14 residues. CDR3 nucleotides: TGTGCCAGTAGTATTCGGGTCTCGGTTCAGCCCCAGCATTTT. This translates into CASSIRVSVQPQHF.

The rearrangement uses TRBV28 and TRBJ2-1, with TRBD1 matching over 7 bases. The CDR3 consists of 12 residues. Germline V gene lookup returns CDR1 MDHEN and CDR2 SYDVKM. Trimming cost V 6 bases and J 8 bases; bases outside gene matches: 4. CDR3 region: CASRQTGHEQFF. In DNA form, the CDR3 reads TGTGCCAGCAGACAGACAGGGCATGAGCAGTTCTTC.

This rearrangement joins TRBV4-3 to TRBJ2-1; no definite D call. The germline gives CDR1 LGHNA, CDR2 YSLEER. The V end lost 4 bases, the J end lost 5 bases, and 9 bases lay between the germline ends. This CDR3 spans 13 amino acids. The CDR3 sequence is CASSPESNNEQFF. CDR3 bases: TGCGCCAGCAGCCCGGAGAGTAACAATGAGCAGTTCTTC.

The chain joins TRBV2 to TRBJ1-6; D is unresolved. The CDR3 runs 14 residues. Deletions cut 6 bases from V and 6 bases from J, with 12 bases between. Germline CDR1 reads SNHLY; CDR2 reads FYNNEI. The CDR3 nucleotides read TGTGCCAGCAGAGAGGGTCCATCTAATTCACCCCTCCACTTT. Its translation is CASREGPSNSPLHF.

The chain uses TRBV6-6 and TRBJ1-2; weak D call: TRBD1 (5 bases). Deletions cut 6 bases from V and 9 bases from J, with 11 bases between. Germline CDR1 MNHNY, CDR2 SVGAGI (reference sequence). The CDR3 extends over 11 amino acids. The CDR3 spells CASRIQARYTF. CDR3 DNA sequence: TGTGCCAGCAGAATACAGGCCCGCTACACCTTC.

Here the CDR3 reads CASSLIDLGGPEAFF. CDR3 nucleotides: TGTGCCAGCTCACTAATTGACCTTGGAGGGCCTGAAGCTTTCTTT. The chain employs TRBV18 and TRBJ1-1; no reliable D call. Trimming cost V 4 bases and J 6 bases, with 18 bases left between them. This CDR3 has 15 amino acids. Germline-derived CDR1 and CDR2 are KGHSH and LQKENI. Together with reference TRBV18 and TRBJ1-1, the CDR3 gives the full variable domain: NAGVMQNPRHLVRRRGQEARLRCSPMKGHSHVYWYRQLPEEGLKFMVYLQKENIIDESGMPKERFSAEFPKEGPSILRIQQVVRGDSAAYFCASSLIDLGGPEAFFGQGTRLTVV.

The rearrangement uses TRBV7-3 and TRBJ2-2; 10 bases fit TRBD2. The germline V gene encodes CDR1 SGHTA and CDR2 FQGTGA. The J segment lost 3 bases and the V segment lost 1 base, leaving 5 bases of the junction unmatched. This CDR3 spans 17 amino acids. The chain's CDR3 is CASSLKGLAADTGELFF. Here the CDR3 DNA reads TGTGCCAGCAGCTTAAAAGGACTAGCGGCCGACACCGGGGAGCTGTTTTTT.

V and J are TRBV5-8 and TRBJ2-3, with 9 bases matching TRBD2. The CDR3 is 16 amino acids. Germline CDR1 and CDR2: SGHTS and YDEGEE. Unmatched junction bases numbered 9, after V lost 6 bases and J lost 1 base. Here the CDR3 reads CASNRVRTSGTDTQYF. The CDR3 DNA reads TGTGCCAGCAATAGAGTAAGGACTAGCGGCACAGATACGCAGTATTTT.

As regards this clone: The sample has other DNA sequences that encode this CDR3 too. The chain joins TRBV4-3 to TRBJ2-1; D not resolved. The V end lost 1 base, the J end lost 0 bases, and 7 bases lay between the germline ends. The CDR3 covers 15 residues. CDR1 is LGHNA and CDR2 is YSLEER in the germline V gene. The CDR3 DNA follows: TGCGCCAGCAGCCAAGGCAGAAGCTCCTACAATGAGCAGTTCTTC. It encodes CASSQGRSSYNEQFF.

The rearrangement joins TRBV4-3 to TRBJ2-1; D ambiguous. This CDR3 is 15 amino acids long. The germline gives CDR1 LGHNA, CDR2 YSLEER. The V gene lost 1 base and the J gene lost 0 bases, with 7 bases spanning the gap. The CDR3 region is CASSQGSLSYNEQFF. CDR3 sequence (DNA): TGCGCCAGCAGCCAAGGTTCACTCTCCTACAATGAGCAGTTCTTC.